Only a few counts were recorded for the clone carrying this T cell receptor (beta chain). Its antigen is still unknown. Per germline, CDR1 SGHDT and CDR2 YYEEEE. CDR3 length: 16 residues. The V and J ends lost 0 bases and 8 bases, in that order; junction bases with no gene match: 14. The sample is drawn from a study of early T cells in non-severe SARS-CoV-2 infection. Study overall: Bulk RNA from unsorted whole blood was sequenced; chains were unpaired.

Researchers tagged individual cDNA molecules with unique molecular identifiers. TCRdb ran MiXCR on the 5' RACE reads and lists one entry per CDR3 protein. The table lists roughly 41,000 distinct CDR3 sequences, roughly 6.2% of them singletons, with around 25% in the top ten. General observations from the study: Matching results from VDJdb favored anti-spike CD8 responses, leaving private and CD4 specificities undetected.

The receptor was derived from an adult who was a healthcare worker with PCR-confirmed SARS-CoV-2 infection or an uninfected control (not recorded which). The sequenced material came from whole blood. This chain links TRBV5-6 with TRBJ2-7, with TRBD1 identical over 7 bases. CDR3 sequence: CASSLDRGHPGDQQYF. CDR3 sequence (DNA): TGTGCCAGCAGCTTGGACAGGGGCCATCCTGGGGACCAGCAGTACTTC.